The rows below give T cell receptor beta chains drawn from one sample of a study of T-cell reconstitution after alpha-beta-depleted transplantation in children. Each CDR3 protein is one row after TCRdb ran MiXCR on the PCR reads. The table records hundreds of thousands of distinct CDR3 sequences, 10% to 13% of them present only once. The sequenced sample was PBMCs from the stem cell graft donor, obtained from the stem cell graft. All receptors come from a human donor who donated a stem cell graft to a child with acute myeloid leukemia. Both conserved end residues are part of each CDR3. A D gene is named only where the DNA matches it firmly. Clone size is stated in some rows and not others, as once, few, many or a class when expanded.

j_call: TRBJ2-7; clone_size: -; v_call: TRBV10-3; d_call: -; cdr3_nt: TGTGCCATCAGTGAGGGACAGGGGGCTAGCGGGAGCGAGCAGTACTTC; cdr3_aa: CAISEGQGASGSEQYF
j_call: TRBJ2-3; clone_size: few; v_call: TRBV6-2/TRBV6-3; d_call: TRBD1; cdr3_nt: TGTGCCAGCAGAAACCGGGACAGTTTCACAGATACGCAGTATTTT; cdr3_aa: CASRNRDSFTDTQYF
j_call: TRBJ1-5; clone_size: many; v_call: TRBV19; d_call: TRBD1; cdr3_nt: TGTGCCAGTAGTACAGACAGGGGCGCGGGTCAGCCCCAGCATTTT; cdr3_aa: CASSTDRGAGQPQHF
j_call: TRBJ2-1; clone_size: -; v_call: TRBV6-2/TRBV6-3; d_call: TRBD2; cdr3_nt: TGTGCCAGCAGCCTAGCGGGAGCTAACTACAATGAGCAGTTCTTC; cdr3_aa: CASSLAGANYNEQFF
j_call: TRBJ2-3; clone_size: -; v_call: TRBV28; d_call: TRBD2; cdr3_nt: TGTGCCAGCAGTCCCGCCGGGACTAGCGGGGGATATACGCAGTATTTT; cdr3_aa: CASSPAGTSGGYTQYF
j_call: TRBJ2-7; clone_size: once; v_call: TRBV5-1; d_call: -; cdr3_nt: TGCGCCAGCAGCTTGGCTCCGCGGGAAATAGGGTACGAGCAGTACTTC; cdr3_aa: CASSLAPREIGYEQYF
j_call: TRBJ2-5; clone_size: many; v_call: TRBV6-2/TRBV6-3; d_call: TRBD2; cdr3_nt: TGTGCCAGCAGTTACTCGAGGCTAGCGGCTAGCCAAGAGACCCAGTACTTC; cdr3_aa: CASSYSRLAASQETQYF
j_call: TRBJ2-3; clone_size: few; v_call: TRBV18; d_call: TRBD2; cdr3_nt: TGTGCCAGCTCACGGACTAGCGGACCTAGCACAGATACGCAGTATTTT; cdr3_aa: CASSRTSGPSTDTQYF
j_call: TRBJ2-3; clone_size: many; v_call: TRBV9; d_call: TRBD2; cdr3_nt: TGTGCCAGCAGCAGAACTGGACTAGCGGGAGATACAAACACAGATACGCAGTATTTT; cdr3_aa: CASSRTGLAGDTNTDTQYF
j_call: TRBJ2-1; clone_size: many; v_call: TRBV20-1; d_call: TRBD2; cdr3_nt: TGCAGTGCTAGAGATCGGGATAGCGGGAGGGCTAATGAGCAGTTCTTC; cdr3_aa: CSARDRDSGRANEQFF